The present T cell receptor (beta chain) was sequenced within a study of T cell repertoires in cytomegalovirus infection. From germline, CDR1 is MNHEY and CDR2 SMNVEV (reference sequence). The CDR3 has 15 amino acids. Deletions cut 5 bases from V and 1 base from J, with 13 bases between. A few counts support this clonotype. In TCRdb, the reads were re-called with MiXCR into one record per CDR3 protein. The table has around 320,000 distinct CDR3 sequences, around 9.5% seen once; the top ten hold around 4.1%. This chain connects TRBV27 to TRBJ2-3; D uncertain. The sequenced sample consisted of PBMCs. This receptor was obtained from a human donor in good health (CMV status not recorded). Some clones in this sample may be carry-over from other donors' samples. CDR3: CASSPTWARTDTQYF. CDR3 coding DNA: TGTGCCAGCAGTCCCACTTGGGCCCGCACAGATACGCAGTATTTT.